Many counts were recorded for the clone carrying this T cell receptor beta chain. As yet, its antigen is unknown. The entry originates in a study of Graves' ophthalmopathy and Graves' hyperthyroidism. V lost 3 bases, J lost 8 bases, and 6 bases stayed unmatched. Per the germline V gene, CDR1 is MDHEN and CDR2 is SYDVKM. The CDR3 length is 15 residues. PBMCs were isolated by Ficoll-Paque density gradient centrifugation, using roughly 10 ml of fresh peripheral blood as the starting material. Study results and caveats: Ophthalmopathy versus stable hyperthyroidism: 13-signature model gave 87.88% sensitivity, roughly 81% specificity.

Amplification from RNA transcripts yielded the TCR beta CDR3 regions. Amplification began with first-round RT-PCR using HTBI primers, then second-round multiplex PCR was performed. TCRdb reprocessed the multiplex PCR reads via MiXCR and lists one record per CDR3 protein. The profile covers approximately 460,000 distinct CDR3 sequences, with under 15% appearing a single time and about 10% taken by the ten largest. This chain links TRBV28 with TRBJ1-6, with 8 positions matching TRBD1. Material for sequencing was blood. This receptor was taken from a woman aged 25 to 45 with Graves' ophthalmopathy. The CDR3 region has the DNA TGTGCCAGCAGTTTCCGGACAGGGAAGGATTCACCCCTCCACTTT. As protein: CASSFRTGKDSPLHF.